The clone carrying this T cell receptor (beta chain) was seen repeatedly, ten times or more. The antigen remains unidentified. The germline CDR1 and CDR2 sequences are SQVTM and ANQGSEA. The CDR3 is 13 residues long. V was cut by 6 bases and J by 2 bases, with 12 bases left in between. This specimen comes from a study of early T cells in non-severe SARS-CoV-2 infection. Study-wide results and limits: Anti-spike CD8 responses were favored by VDJdb matching, which missed private and CD4 specificities.

Each single cDNA molecule received a unique molecular identifier. TCRdb re-analysed the 5' RACE reads in MiXCR, keeping a single row per CDR3 protein. This table has 25,000 to 35,000 distinct CDR3 sequences, 4% to 5.5% appearing once. The TCR originated in an adult who was a healthcare worker with PCR-confirmed SARS-CoV-2 infection or an uninfected control (not recorded which). The J gene is TRBJ2-3, the V gene TRBV29-1, with a possible D match to TRBD2 (5 bases). The sequenced material came from whole blood. CDR3 residues: CSVRGSYTDTQYF. The CDR3 nucleotides are TGCAGCGTACGGGGATCATACACAGATACGCAGTATTTT.